These 2 T cell receptor beta chains came from one sample sequenced in a study of human T cells and chemical hapten exposure. TCRdb fed the RACE reads into MiXCR, producing one record per CDR3 protein. The sample has 43,000 or so distinct CDR3 sequences, 3.5% to 4.5% seen once. The sample's time point: healthy volunteer bleed at 2 weeks. Before extraction, the whole blood was not fractionated, and total RNA was taken from it. What was sequenced was whole blood. These receptors originate from a female donor in good health. Some clones in this sample may be carry-over from other donors' samples.

This clonotype came up a few times. The chain couples TRBV20-1 to TRBJ2-1; D remains ambiguous. In germline, CDR1 is DFQATT, CDR2 SNEGSKA (reference sequence). Trimming removed 1 base at V and 8 bases at J, with 9 bases between. CDR3 length equals 12 residues. CDR3 nucleotide sequence: TGCAGTGCTAGAGGTTCAGGTTATGAGCAGTTCTTC. It codes for CSARGSGYEQFF.

This clonotype came up many times. The V and J genes are TRBV24-1 and TRBJ1-5; D unresolved. Trimming left V 5 bases short and J 7 bases short, with 14 bases between. Germline V gene sequence: CDR1 KGHDR, CDR2 SFDVKD. CDR3 size: 14 residues. CDR3 DNA: TGTGCCACCAGTGTCCCGGGCCCGGGGCAGCCCCAGCATTTT. Protein: CATSVPGPGQPQHF.